This T cell receptor (beta chain) was sequenced for a study of blood T cell repertoires in COVID-19. Study-wide context: PBMCs, B-cell-depleted T cells, or T cells were the source of the cDNA or gDNA that made up the material.

Original methodology: How many nucleated cells were present was estimated from reference gene primer amplification. Produced via immunoSEQ multiplex PCR; TCRdb's table is partial and in-frame only. The V and J calls and the clone size are those of that table, but D and trimming were determined from the DNA. The sample consists of 150,000 to 200,000 clones, around nine tenths of them appearing once. Per the germline V gene, CDR1 is MGHDK and CDR2 is SYGVNS. V dropped 1 base and J dropped 8 bases, with 14 bases sitting between them. This CDR3 comprises 14 residues. Material for sequencing was peripheral blood. The V gene is TRBV25-1, the J gene TRBJ1-2; tentative D call: TRBD1 (5 bases). This TCR was sampled from a woman aged 70-85 years with COVID-19, enrolled during active disease. The CDR3 nucleotides read TGTGCCAGCAGTGAATTAAGCAGGGAGGGCGGCTACACCTTC. As protein: CASSELSREGGYTF.